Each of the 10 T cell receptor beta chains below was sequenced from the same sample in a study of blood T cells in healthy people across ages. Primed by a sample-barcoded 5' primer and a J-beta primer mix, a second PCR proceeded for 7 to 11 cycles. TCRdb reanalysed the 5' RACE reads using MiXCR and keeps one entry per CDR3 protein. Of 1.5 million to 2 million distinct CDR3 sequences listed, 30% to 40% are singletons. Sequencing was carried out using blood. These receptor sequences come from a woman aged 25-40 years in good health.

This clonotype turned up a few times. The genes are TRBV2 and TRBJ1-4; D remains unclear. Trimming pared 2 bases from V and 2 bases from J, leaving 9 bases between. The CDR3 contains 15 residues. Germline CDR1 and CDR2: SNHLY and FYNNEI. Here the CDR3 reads CASSESRLTNEKLFF. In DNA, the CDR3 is TGTGCCAGCAGTGAATCACGGCTGACTAATGAAAAACTGTTTTTT.

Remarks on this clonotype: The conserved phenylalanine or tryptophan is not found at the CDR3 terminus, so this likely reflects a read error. The CDR3: CASSPGSGAETQYL. The CDR3 DNA reads TGTGCCAGCTCACCAGGGAGTGGGGCAGAGACCCAGTACTTA. The chain has TRBV18 and TRBJ2-5; D is tentatively TRBD1 or TRBD2 (5 bases each). Trimming pared 2 bases from V and 4 bases from J, leaving 11 bases between. The CDR3 is 14 amino acids. Germline V CDR1 and CDR2: KGHSH, LQKENI.

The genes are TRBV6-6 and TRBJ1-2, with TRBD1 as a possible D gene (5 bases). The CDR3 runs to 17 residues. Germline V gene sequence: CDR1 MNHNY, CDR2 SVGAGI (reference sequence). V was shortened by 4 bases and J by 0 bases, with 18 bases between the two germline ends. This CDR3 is CASSSLQGAIANYGYTF. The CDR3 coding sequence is TGTGCCAGCAGTTCCCTTCAGGGAGCGATAGCTAACTATGGCTACACCTTC.

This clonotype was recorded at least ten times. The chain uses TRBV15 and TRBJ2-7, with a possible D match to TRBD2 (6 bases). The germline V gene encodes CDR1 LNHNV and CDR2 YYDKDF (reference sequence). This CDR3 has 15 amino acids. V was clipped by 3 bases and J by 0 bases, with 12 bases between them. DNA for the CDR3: TGTGCCACCAGCAGCGTCGAGGGACTCTCCTACGAGCAGTACTTC. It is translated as CATSSVEGLSYEQYF.

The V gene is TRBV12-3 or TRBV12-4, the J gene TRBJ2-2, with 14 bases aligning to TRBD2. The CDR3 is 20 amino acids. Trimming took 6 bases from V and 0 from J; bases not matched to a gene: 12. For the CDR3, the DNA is TGTGCCAGCAGCCGACGGGGACTAGCGGGAGTGAGCGCGAACACCGGGGAGCTGTTTTTT. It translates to CASSRRGLAGVSANTGELFF.

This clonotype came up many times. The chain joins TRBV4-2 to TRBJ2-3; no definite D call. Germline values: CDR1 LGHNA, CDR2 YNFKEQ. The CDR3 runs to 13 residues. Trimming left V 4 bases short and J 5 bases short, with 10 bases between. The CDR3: CASSPSPGDTQYF. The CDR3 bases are TGTGCCAGCAGCCCCTCCCCGGGAGATACGCAGTATTTT.

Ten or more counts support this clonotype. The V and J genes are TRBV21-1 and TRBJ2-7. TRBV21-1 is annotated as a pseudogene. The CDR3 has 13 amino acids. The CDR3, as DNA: TGTGCCAGCAGCAAAGTGGCCGATTACGAGCAGTACTTC. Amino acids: CASSKVADYEQYF.

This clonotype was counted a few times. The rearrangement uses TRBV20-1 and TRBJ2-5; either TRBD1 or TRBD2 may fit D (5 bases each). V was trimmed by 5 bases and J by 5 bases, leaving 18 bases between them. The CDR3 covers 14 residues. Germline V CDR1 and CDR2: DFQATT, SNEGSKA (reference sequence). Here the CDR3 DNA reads TGCAGTGCTTCTTGGGACGCCCTCGGGGAGACCCAGTACTTC. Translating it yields CSASWDALGETQYF.

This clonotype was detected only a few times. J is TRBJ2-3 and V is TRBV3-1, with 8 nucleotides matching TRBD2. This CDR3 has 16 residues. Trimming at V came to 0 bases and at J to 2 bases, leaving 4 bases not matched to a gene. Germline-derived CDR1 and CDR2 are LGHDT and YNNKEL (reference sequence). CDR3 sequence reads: CASSQDQRGTTDTQYF. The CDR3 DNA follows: TGTGCCAGCAGCCAAGACCAGCGGGGGACCACAGATACGCAGTATTTT.

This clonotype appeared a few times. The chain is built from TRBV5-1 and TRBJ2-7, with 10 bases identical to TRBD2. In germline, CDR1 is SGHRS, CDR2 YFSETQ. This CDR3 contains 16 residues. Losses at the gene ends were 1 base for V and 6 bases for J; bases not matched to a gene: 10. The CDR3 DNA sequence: TGCGCCAGCAGCTTGAGTCCTAGCGGGAGTGCTGCCGAGCAGTACTTC. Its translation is CASSLSPSGSAAEQYF.